This note documents a single T cell receptor beta chain sequence. Its cognate antigen is unknown. An end of the junction differs from the germline gene, which may be a read error. The record originates from a study of CD8+CD57+ T cells in acquired aplastic anemia. In the study overall: Sorted CD4+ and CD8+ cell DNA averaged about 3 ug.

CDR3 and TCR beta VDJ profiling relied on a genomic DNA template. TCRdb itself ran the reads through MiXCR, one entry per CDR3 protein. The sample has just over 400,000 distinct CDR3 sequences; 65% to 75% are singletons. Study findings and constraints: No significant patient-versus-control difference appeared in CD8+ Simpson's diversity. Comparison of patients with controls identified around 30 shared CD8+ CDR3 sequences.

Per germline, CDR1 DFQATT and CDR2 SNEGSKA (reference sequence). The CDR3 has 11 residues. The source is a human donor in good health, serving as a control. The specimen sequenced was sorted CD4+, CD8+, or CD8+CD57+ T cells (not recorded which) from PBMCs. The chain joins TRBV20-1 to TRBJ2-3; tentatively, D is TRBD2 (5 bases). CDR3 coding DNA: TGCAGCGCTGGAGTTAGCGAGGCGCAGTTTTTT. Translating gives CSAGVSEAQFF.